Listed below are T cell receptor beta chains from one sample, sequenced in a study of blood T cells in healthy people across ages. From the 5' RACE reads, TCRdb called clonotypes with MiXCR, one entry per CDR3 protein. The data show about a million distinct CDR3 sequences, with 30% to 40% seen just once and about an eighth held by the top ten. Sequenced: blood. The receptors come from a man aged 18 to 29 in good health. CDR3s include the opening cysteine and the closing phenylalanine or tryptophan. The D gene is left open where the match is weak.

>NA|TRBV7-8|TRBJ2-2
CASSYTGLVVFF
>NA|TRBV9|TRBJ1-2
CASSVAAGNYGYTF
>NA|TRBV29-1|TRBJ2-1
CSVVGGDKTYNEQFF
>NA|TRBV20-1|TRBJ1-5
CSASQGMSNQPQHF
>NA|TRBV10-3|TRBJ1-2
CAISESKAANYGYTF
>NA|TRBV9|TRBJ1-4
CASSPRQVREKLFF
>NA|TRBV7-2|TRBJ2-2
CASSPSRTNTGELFF
>NA|TRBV7-2|TRBJ2-3
CASSLYGGTQYF
>TRBD1|TRBV20-1|TRBJ2-7
CSAGTGGTSDEQYF
>NA|TRBV27|TRBJ1-5
CASSSSSGGGQPQHF
>TRBD1|TRBV20-1|TRBJ1-1
CSAPILRDREGEAFF
>TRBD1|TRBV28|TRBJ1-2
CASSPRGQRASGYTF
>NA|TRBV7-2|TRBJ2-1
CASRNDGGDGEQFF
>NA|TRBV7-2|TRBJ2-3
CASSLQGGGLTDTQYF
>NA|TRBV12-3/TRBV12-4|TRBJ2-1
CASSSSTTPNEQFF
>NA|TRBV5-6|TRBJ1-2
CASSLNEGYTF
>TRBD1|TRBV6-5|TRBJ2-3
CASGYSETGDSTDTQYF
>NA|TRBV20-1|TRBJ1-1
CSASKQTEAFF
>NA|TRBV20-1|TRBJ1-4
CSAAPRYRNEKLFF
>NA|TRBV20-1|TRBJ2-7
CSARTPIYNEQYF
>NA|TRBV4-3|TRBJ1-2
CASSQDPGDTNYGYTF
>TRBD1|TRBV6-2/TRBV6-3|TRBJ1-2
CASSSRTGSGYTF
>TRBD2|TRBV2|TRBJ2-1
CASRVSGGAYNEQFF
>NA|TRBV29-1|TRBJ1-2
CSVENPYWTARRNPNYGYTF
>TRBD2|TRBV20-1|TRBJ2-1
CSARDIRLAGVPYNEQFF
>NA|TRBV4-1|TRBJ2-7
CASSLTGEATYEQYF
>NA|TRBV6-6|TRBJ1-2
CASSPPAGLYGYTF
>NA|TRBV7-9|TRBJ1-2
CASSPTPNTF
>NA|TRBV9|TRBJ2-2
CASSVGVRGYTGELFF
>NA|TRBV10-3|TRBJ2-7
CATTGDSRGGSYEQYF
>TRBD1|TRBV3-1|TRBJ1-4
CASSHPGQSNEKLFF
>NA|TRBV20-1|TRBJ2-3
CSARDNTQYF
>TRBD1|TRBV5-6|TRBJ2-3
CASSLAPNRGRADTQYF
>NA|TRBV10-3|TRBJ1-2
CAISESGGGYGYTF
>NA|TRBV29-1|TRBJ2-5
CSATGTSRVEVETQYF
>NA|TRBV20-1|TRBJ2-3
CSADFRDSPSTDTQYF
>NA|TRBV6-2/TRBV6-3|TRBJ2-2
CASSYQDRKNTGELFF
>NA|TRBV7-2|TRBJ1-5
CASSFSGGESNQPQHF
>NA|TRBV15|TRBJ1-2
CATSRDLQGWNGYTF
>NA|TRBV11-2|TRBJ2-3
CASSLAFHGTDTQYF
>TRBD2|TRBV10-3|TRBJ2-3
CAISLAGGPTDTQYF
>NA|TRBV6-5|TRBJ2-1
CATKMNEQFF